This TCR beta chain was captured in a study of T cell repertoires in cytomegalovirus infection. As for the study in general: In the study, CMV epitopes included recently identified HLA-C-restricted and well-studied HLA-B-restricted ones. Overall study results and limits: CMV-specific TCR beta clonotypes restricted by HLA-C were the ones dominating the ex vivo response.

Trimming shortened V by 3 bases and J by 5 bases, and 13 bases separated the two germline ends. The CDR3 totals 14 residues. Germline loops: CDR1 SEHNR, CDR2 FQNEAQ (reference sequence). TCRdb used MiXCR to reprocess the reads, holding one entry per CDR3 protein. The table shows a few hundred thousand distinct CDR3 sequences, with about 40% occurring only once. This clonotype occurred a few times. Its antigen is as yet unknown. The V and J genes are TRBV7-9 and TRBJ2-5; a possible D gene is TRBD2 (5 bases). The TCR sequence derives from a human donor in good health (CMV status not recorded). Some clones in this sample may be carry-over from other donors' samples. The specimen comprised cultured PBMCs, sampled from culture after CMV antigen stimulation. The CDR3 bases are TGTGCCAGCAGCTTCCCGGGGAGTTTGGAGACCCAGTACTTC. Translating it yields CASSFPGSLETQYF.